A single sample is the source of the 10 T cell receptor beta chains below, sequenced in a study of human T cells and chemical hapten exposure. TCRdb reprocessed the RACE reads with MiXCR, giving one entry per CDR3 protein. The profile shows 200,000 to 300,000 distinct CDR3 sequences, 8.6% of them singletons. The time point here: pre-sensitization, week 0. The sample's treatment: therapeutic diphenylcyclopropenone sensitization with weekly scalp DPC. The sample here was whole blood, taken in connection with sensitization to the hapten diphenylcyclopropenone (DPC). The receptors shown here come from a woman aged 40 to 50 with alopecia areata. Some clones in this sample may be carry-over from other donors' samples.

The chain links TRBV4-2 to TRBJ1-2; D possibly corresponds to TRBD1 (5 bases). Germline CDR1 reads LGHNA; CDR2 reads YNFKEQ. This CDR3 spans 17 amino acids. V lost 3 bases and J 5 bases, leaving 22 bases between the germline ends. The CDR3 spells CASSHAGPPGLQYGYTF. The CDR3 region has the DNA TGTGCCAGCAGCCACGCTGGACCTCCGGGACTGCAATATGGCTACACCTTC.

Only a few counts were recorded for this clonotype. The chain has TRBV20-1 and TRBJ2-3; 9 nucleotides align to TRBD1. J lost 4 bases, V lost 3 bases, and 5 bases had no gene match. CDR3 length: 14 amino acids. The germline gives CDR1 DFQATT, CDR2 SNEGSKA (reference sequence). In DNA form, the CDR3 reads TGCAGTGCTAGGGGGGGACAGGGTCCAGATACGCAGTATTTT. Amino acid sequence: CSARGGQGPDTQYF.

The table lists this clonotype with a few counts. CDR3: CASSLQSGTGNNQPQHF. The CDR3 coding sequence is TGTGCCAGCTCATTACAATCCGGGACAGGGAACAATCAGCCCCAGCATTTT. V and J are TRBV18 and TRBJ1-5; TRBD1 agrees at 9 bases. V lost 5 bases, J lost 3 bases, and 11 bases stayed unmatched. Germline V lookup: CDR1 KGHSH, CDR2 LQKENI. The CDR3 has 17 residues. The full variable domain, in which reference TRBV18 and TRBJ1-5 provide the parts outside the CDR3, is NAGVMQNPRHLVRRRGQEARLRCSPMKGHSHVYWYRQLPEEGLKFMVYLQKENIIDESGMPKERFSAEFPKEGPSILRIQQVVRGDSAAYFCASSLQSGTGNNQPQHFGDGTRLSIL.

J is TRBJ2-4 and V is TRBV28; 9 bases align to TRBD2. This CDR3 has 15 amino acids. In germline, CDR1 is MDHEN, CDR2 SYDVKM. J gave up 7 bases and V 4 bases, and 8 bases lay outside the gene matches. The CDR3 loop is CASSSLRREGNIQYF. DNA of the CDR3: TGTGCCAGCAGTTCGCTGAGGCGGGAGGGCAACATTCAGTACTTC.

This rearrangement joins TRBV7-2 to TRBJ1-1; D is ambiguous. The CDR3 loop spans 14 amino acids. V was trimmed by 1 base and J by 4 bases, leaving 10 bases between them. The germline CDR1 and CDR2 sequences are SGHTA and FQGNSA. In DNA form, the CDR3 reads TGTGCCAGCAGCTTAGGTGGTCGAGGCACTGAAGCTTTCTTT. Translated, it gives CASSLGGRGTEAFF.

This sequence joins TRBV7-9 and TRBJ1-4, with D possibly being TRBD1 (6 bases). This CDR3 has 14 residues. Deletions cut 5 bases from V and 6 bases from J, with 13 bases between. Germline V CDR1 and CDR2: SEHNR, FQNEAQ (reference sequence). The CDR3 nucleotides are TGTGCCAGCAGCCCACGGGGGGCGGATGAAAAACTGTTTTTT. Residues: CASSPRGADEKLFF. The variable domain in full, completed from reference TRBV7-9 and TRBJ1-4, reads DTGVSQNPRHKITKRGQNVTFRCDPISEHNRLYWYRQTLGQGPEFLTYFQNEAQLEKSRLLSDRFSAERPKGSFSTLEIQRTEQGDSAMYLCASSPRGADEKLFFGSGTQLSVL.

This clonotype came up a few times. This chain links TRBV7-3 with TRBJ2-1; 8 bases agree with TRBD2. The CDR3 is 17 amino acids. The V segment lost 1 base and the J segment 5 bases; nucleotides outside the gene matches: 10. CDR1 is SGHTA, CDR2 FQGTGA, per germline. CDR3 in DNA: TGTGCCAGCAGCTTAAAAGTCAGCAGCGGGAGTCACAATGAGCAGTTCTTC. Translating it yields CASSLKVSSGSHNEQFF.

This clonotype appeared a few times. This chain connects TRBV20-1 to TRBJ2-7; 12 bases line up with TRBD2. The junction had 6 bases not matched to a gene; V was cut back by 0 bases and J by 6 bases. The CDR3 has 15 amino acids. From germline, CDR1 is DFQATT and CDR2 SNEGSKA (reference sequence). CDR3 sequence reads: CSARDRASGRAEQYF. CDR3 bases: TGCAGTGCTAGAGATCGGGCTAGCGGGAGGGCCGAGCAGTACTTC.

The CDR3 nucleotides are TGTGCCAGCAGCGGAGGACAGGAGAGCAATCAGCCCCAGCATTTT. This translates into CASSGGQESNQPQHF. The chain employs TRBV5-6 and TRBJ1-5; 7 bases fit TRBD1. The CDR3 loop spans 15 amino acids. Trimming at V came to 4 bases and at J to 1 base, leaving 5 bases not matched to a gene. Germline V gene data show CDR1 as SGHDT and CDR2 as YYEEEE.

This sequence joins TRBV14 and TRBJ1-2, with a possible D match to TRBD1 (6 bases). Germline CDR1 is SGHDN and CDR2 is FVKESK. This CDR3 has 15 residues. V shed 0 bases and J shed 7 bases, with 15 bases lying between them. CDR3 DNA sequence: TGTGCCAGCAGCCAAGATTCGGGGGGCGCGTTTGGCTACACCTTC. Translation gives CASSQDSGGAFGYTF.